This T cell receptor beta chain was identified during a study of CXCR3-negative and CXCR3-positive naive CD8 T cells. CDR3 length: 17 amino acids. Germline CDR1 is SGHAT and CDR2 is FQDESV (reference sequence). TRB cDNA libraries were made by UMI-labeled 5' RACE. With the 5' RACE reads reprocessed, TCRdb shows one record per CDR3 protein and no DNA. Seen in this sample are around 26,000 distinct CDR3 sequences; the ten most common clones hold roughly 2.8%. Sequencing was done on a sample of naive CXCR3- CD8+ T cells from blood. Noted subset: CD45RO-CCR7+CD27+CD95- naive CD8+ T cells lacking CXCR3 (TNR3-). This rearrangement joins TRBV11-1 to TRBJ2-3; the D gene TCRdb calls, TRBD1, cannot be checked with no DNA. The clonotype comes from a human donor in good health. Some clones in this sample may be carry-over from other donors' samples. The CDR3 reads CASSLEGTGQSTDTQYF.